This TCR beta chain was captured in a study of CXCR4 blockade with PD-1 therapy in pancreatic cancer. General study results and limits: Intratumoral clonality (mean roughly 0.13) exceeded healthy blood (about 0.047) but did not track survival. Only TCRbeta chains were sequenced here. Convergent selection by common tumor antigens was suggested by nucleotide rearrangement counts.

This clone was found a few times. The antigen remains unidentified. The method was immunoSEQ multiplex PCR; TCRdb's version includes in-frame clones alone and lacks a portion of them. The sample lists 3,000 or so clones, around 50% seen once, with 15% to 20% in the top ten. These archived tumors were resected from patients never given neoadjuvant therapy beforehand. In germline, CDR1 is SGHRS, CDR2 YFSETQ. Trimming removed 6 bases at V and 1 base at J, with 13 bases between. CDR3 length: 14 residues. The chain has TRBV5-1 and TRBJ2-5; D may be TRBD2 (6 bases). Sequenced sample: tumor tissue. The clonotype comes from a human donor with pancreatic ductal adenocarcinoma. This CDR3 is CASNRGEAQETQYF. DNA of the CDR3: TGCGCCAGCAACCGCGGGGAAGCCCAAGAGACCCAGTACTTC.